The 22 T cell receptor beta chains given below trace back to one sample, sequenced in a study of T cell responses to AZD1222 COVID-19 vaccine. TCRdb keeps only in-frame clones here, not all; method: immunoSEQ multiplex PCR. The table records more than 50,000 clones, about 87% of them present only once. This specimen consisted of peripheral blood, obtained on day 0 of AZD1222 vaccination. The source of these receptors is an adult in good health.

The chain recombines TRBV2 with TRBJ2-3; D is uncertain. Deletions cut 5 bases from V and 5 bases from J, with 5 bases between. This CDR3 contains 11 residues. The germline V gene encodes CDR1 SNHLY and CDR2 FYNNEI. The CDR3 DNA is TGTGCCAGCAGTATGAAAGATACGCAGTATTTT. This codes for CASSMKDTQYF.

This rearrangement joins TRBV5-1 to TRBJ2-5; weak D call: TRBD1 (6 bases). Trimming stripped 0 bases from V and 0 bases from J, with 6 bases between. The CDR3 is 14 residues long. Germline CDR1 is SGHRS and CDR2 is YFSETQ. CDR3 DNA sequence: TGCGCCAGCAGCTTGGCAGGGGACCAAGAGACCCAGTACTTC. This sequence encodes CASSLAGDQETQYF.

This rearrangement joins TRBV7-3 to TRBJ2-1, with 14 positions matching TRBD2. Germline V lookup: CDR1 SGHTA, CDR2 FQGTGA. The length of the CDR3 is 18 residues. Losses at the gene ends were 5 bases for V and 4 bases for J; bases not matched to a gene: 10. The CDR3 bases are TGTGCCAGCAGCCCGAGACTAGCGGGGGGGCCCGGGTACAATGAGCAGTTCTTC. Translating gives CASSPRLAGGPGYNEQFF.

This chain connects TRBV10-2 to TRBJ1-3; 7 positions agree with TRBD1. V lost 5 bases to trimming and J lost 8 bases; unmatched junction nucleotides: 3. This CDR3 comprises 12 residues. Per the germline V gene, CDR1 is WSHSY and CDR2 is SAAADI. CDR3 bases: TGCGCCAGCAGTTCGCAGGGGGACACCATATATTTT. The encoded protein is CASSSQGDTIYF.

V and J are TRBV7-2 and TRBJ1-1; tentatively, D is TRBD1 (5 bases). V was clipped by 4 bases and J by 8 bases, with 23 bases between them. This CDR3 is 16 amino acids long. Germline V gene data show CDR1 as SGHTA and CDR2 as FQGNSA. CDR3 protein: CASSSHAGHPTGEAFF. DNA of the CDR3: TGTGCCAGCAGCTCCCATGCGGGGCACCCGACGGGGGAAGCTTTCTTT.

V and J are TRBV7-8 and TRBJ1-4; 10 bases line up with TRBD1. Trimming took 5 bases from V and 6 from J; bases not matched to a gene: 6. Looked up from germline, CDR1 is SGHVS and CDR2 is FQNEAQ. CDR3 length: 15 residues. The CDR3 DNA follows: TGTGCCAGCAGCACAGGACAGGGGGGGTATGAAAAACTGTTTTTT. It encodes CASSTGQGGYEKLFF.

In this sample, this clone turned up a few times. CDR3 DNA sequence: TGCGCCAGCAGTGAGTCGAGAGGCTCGGGGACCCAGTACTTC. This gives the protein CASSESRGSGTQYF. This rearrangement joins TRBV10-2 to TRBJ2-5; D gene ambiguous. Between the trimmed V and J ends, which lost 0 bases and 7 bases, there was a span of 12 bases. The CDR3 consists of 14 residues. CDR1 is WSHSY, CDR2 SAAADI, per germline.

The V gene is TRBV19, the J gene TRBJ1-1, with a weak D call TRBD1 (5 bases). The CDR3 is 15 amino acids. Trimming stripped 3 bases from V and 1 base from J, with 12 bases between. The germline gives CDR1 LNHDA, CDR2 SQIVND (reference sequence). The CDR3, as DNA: TGTGCCAGTAGTATTGGGGCGACTGGGAACACTGAAGCTTTCTTT. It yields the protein CASSIGATGNTEAFF.

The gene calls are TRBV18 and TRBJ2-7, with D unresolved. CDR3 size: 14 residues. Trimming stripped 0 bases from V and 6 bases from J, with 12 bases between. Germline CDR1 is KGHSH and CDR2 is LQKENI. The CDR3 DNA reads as TGTGCCAGCTCACCACCGACCCCGAGACGCGAGCAGTACTTC. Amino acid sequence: CASSPPTPRREQYF.

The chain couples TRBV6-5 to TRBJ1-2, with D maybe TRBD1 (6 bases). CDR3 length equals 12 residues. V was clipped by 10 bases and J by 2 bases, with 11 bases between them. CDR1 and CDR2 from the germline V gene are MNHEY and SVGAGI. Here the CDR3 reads CATGQNNYGYTF. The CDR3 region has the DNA TGTGCCACCGGACAGAACAACTATGGCTACACCTTC.

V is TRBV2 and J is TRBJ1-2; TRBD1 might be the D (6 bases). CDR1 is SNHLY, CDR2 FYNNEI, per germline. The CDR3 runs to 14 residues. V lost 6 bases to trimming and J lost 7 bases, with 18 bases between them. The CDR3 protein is CASRARETGRGYTF. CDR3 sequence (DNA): TGTGCCAGCAGGGCTAGAGAGACAGGTCGTGGCTACACCTTC.

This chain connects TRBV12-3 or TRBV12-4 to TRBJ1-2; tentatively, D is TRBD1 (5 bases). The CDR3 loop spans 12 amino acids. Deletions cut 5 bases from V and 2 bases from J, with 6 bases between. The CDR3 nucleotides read TGTGCCAGCAGTGGACAAAACTATGGCTACACCTTC. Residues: CASSGQNYGYTF.

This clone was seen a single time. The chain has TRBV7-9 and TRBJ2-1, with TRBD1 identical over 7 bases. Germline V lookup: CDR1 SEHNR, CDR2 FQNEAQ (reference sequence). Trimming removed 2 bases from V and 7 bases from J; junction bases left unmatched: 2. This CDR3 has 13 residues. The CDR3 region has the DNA TGTGCCAGCAGCTTATACAGGGGAAATGAGCAGTTCTTC. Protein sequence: CASSLYRGNEQFF. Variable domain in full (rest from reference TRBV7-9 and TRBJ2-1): DTGVSQNPRHKITKRGQNVTFRCDPISEHNRLYWYRQTLGQGPEFLTYFQNEAQLEKSRLLSDRFSAERPKGSFSTLEIQRTEQGDSAMYLCASSLYRGNEQFFGPGTRLTVL.

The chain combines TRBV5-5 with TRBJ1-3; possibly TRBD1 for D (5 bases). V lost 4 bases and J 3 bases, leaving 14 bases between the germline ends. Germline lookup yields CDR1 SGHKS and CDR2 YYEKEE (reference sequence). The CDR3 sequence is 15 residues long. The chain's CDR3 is CASSPGAWGGNTIYF. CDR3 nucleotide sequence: TGTGCCAGCAGCCCCGGGGCCTGGGGTGGAAACACCATATATTTT.

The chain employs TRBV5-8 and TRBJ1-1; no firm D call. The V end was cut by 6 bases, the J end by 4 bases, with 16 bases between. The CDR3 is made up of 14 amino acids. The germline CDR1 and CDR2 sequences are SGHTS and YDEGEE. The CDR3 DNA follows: TGTGCCAGCAACACTTGGATCACGATCACTGAAGCTTTCTTT. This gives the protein CASNTWITITEAFF.

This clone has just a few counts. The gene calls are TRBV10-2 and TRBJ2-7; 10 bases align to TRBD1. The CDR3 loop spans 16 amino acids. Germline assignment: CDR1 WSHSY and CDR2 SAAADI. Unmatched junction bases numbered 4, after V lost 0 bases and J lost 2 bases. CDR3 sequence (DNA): TGCGCCAGCAGTGAGTCGTTAGGGACAGGGGCCTACGAGCAGTACTTC. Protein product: CASSESLGTGAYEQYF.

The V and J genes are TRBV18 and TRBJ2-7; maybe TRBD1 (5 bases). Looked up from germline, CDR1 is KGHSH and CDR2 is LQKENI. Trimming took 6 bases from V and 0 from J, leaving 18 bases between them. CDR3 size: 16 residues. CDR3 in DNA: TGTGCCAGCTCCCCAGGGTCCCCTAAGAGCTCCTACGAGCAGTACTTC. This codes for CASSPGSPKSSYEQYF. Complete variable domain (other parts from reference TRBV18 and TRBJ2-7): NAGVMQNPRHLVRRRGQEARLRCSPMKGHSHVYWYRQLPEEGLKFMVYLQKENIIDESGMPKERFSAEFPKEGPSILRIQQVVRGDSAAYFCASSPGSPKSSYEQYFGPGTRLTVT.

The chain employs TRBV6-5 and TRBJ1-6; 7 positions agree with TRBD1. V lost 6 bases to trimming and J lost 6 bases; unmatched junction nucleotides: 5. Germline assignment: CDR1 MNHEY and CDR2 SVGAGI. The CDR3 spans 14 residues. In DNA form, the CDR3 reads TGTGCCAGCAGAACGACAGGGTCTAATTCACCCCTCCACTTT. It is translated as CASRTTGSNSPLHF.

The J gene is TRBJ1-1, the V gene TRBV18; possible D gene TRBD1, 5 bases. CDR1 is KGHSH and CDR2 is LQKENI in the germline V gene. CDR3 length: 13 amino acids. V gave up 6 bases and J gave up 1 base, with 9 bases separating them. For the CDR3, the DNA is TGTGCCAGCTCGGGGGGGAGGAACACTGAAGCTTTCTTT. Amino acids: CASSGGRNTEAFF.

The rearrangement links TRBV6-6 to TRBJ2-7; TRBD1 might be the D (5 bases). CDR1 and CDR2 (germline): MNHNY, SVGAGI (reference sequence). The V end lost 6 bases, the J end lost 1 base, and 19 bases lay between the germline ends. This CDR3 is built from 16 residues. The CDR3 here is CASSNPTRTFSYEQYF. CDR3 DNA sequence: TGTGCCAGCAGCAATCCGACCAGGACATTTTCCTACGAGCAGTACTTC.

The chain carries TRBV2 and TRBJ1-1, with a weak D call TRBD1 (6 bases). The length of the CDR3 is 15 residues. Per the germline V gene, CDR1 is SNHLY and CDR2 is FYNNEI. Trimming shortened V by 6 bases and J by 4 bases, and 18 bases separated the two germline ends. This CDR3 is CASRVQGGGGTEAFF. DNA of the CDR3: TGTGCCAGCAGGGTACAGGGTGGTGGGGGCACTGAAGCTTTCTTT.

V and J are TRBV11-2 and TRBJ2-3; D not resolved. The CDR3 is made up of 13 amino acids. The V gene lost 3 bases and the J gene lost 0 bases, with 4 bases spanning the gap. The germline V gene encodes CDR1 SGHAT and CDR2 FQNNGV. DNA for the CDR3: TGTGCCAGCAGCTTTAGGAGCACAGATACGCAGTATTTT. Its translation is CASSFRSTDTQYF.